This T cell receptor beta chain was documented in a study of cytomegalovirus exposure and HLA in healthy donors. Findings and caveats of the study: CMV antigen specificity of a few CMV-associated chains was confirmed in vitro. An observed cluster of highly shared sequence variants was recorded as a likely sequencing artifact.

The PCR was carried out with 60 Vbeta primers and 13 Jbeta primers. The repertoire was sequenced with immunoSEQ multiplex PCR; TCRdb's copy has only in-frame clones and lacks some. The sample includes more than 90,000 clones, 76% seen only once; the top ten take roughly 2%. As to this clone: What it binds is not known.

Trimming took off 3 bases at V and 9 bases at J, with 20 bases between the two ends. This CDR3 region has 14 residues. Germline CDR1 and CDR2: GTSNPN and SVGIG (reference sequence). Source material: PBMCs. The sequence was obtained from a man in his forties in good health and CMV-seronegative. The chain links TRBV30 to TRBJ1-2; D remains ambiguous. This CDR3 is CAWRSQRFAMSYTF. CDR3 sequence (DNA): TGTGCCTGGAGGTCCCAGCGATTCGCTATGAGCTACACCTTC.